This passage covers 32 T cell receptor beta chains from one sample sequenced in a study of T cell changes during pregnancy in multiple sclerosis. Method: immunoSEQ multiplex PCR; TCRdb's copy keeps in-frame clones and lacks some. Seen here are more than 35,000 clones, roughly 90% observed once, and the top ten hold approximately 0.37%. This specimen was CD4+ T cells from peripheral blood mononuclear cells, taken in the second trimester of pregnancy. These receptors came from a female donor with multiple sclerosis, enrolled in a pregnancy study.

The chain uses TRBV19 and TRBJ1-2; TRBD1 aligns across 9 bases. Germline V lookup: CDR1 LNHDA, CDR2 SQIVND (reference sequence). The trim removed 3 bases at V and 0 bases at J, leaving 2 bases unmatched. The CDR3 consists of 15 residues. The CDR3 DNA follows: TGTGCCAGTAGTATGGACAGGGGAGCTAACTATGGCTACACCTTC. Its translation: CASSMDRGANYGYTF. Based on the CDR3 plus reference TRBV19 and TRBJ1-2, the full variable domain is DGGITQSPKYLFRKEGQNVTLSCEQNLNHDAMYWYRQDPGQGLRLIYYSQIVNDFQKGDIAEGYSVSREKKESFPLTVTSAQKNPTAFYLCASSMDRGANYGYTFGSGTRLTVV.

This sequence joins TRBV5-6 and TRBJ1-4, with a tentative D call TRBD1 (5 bases). Germline CDR1 SGHDT, CDR2 YYEEEE. Between the trimmed V and J ends, which lost 5 bases and 4 bases, there was a span of 15 bases. The CDR3 spans 15 residues. The CDR3 DNA sequence: TGTGCCAGCAGGCCCCGGGGGAGTGTTAATGAAAAACTGTTTTTT. This gives the protein CASRPRGSVNEKLFF.

The rearrangement joins TRBV6-1 to TRBJ1-2; 9 bases line up with TRBD1. Trimming cost V 3 bases and J 4 bases; bases outside gene matches: 6. This CDR3 contains 15 residues. CDR1 and CDR2 from the germline V gene are MNHNS and SASEGT. CDR3 in DNA: TGTGCCAGCAGTGAGCTGACAGGGGGTGGCTATGGCTACACCTTC. It translates to CASSELTGGGYGYTF.

The rearrangement uses TRBV5-1 and TRBJ1-1; weak D call: TRBD1 (6 bases). Germline V gene sequence: CDR1 SGHRS, CDR2 YFSETQ. The V end lost 4 bases, the J end lost 8 bases, and 21 bases lay between the germline ends. The CDR3 extends over 15 amino acids. CDR3 in amino acids: CASSAGPAGDGEAFF. The DNA of the CDR3 is TGCGCCAGCAGCGCAGGCCCCGCAGGGGATGGCGAAGCTTTCTTT.

The rearrangement uses TRBV30 and TRBJ1-2; 7 bases align to TRBD1. Per the germline V gene, CDR1 is GTSNPN and CDR2 is SVGIG (reference sequence). The ends lost 4 bases at V and 8 bases at J; junction bases unmatched: 7. The CDR3 spans 12 residues. The CDR3 protein is CAWTGTVTGYTF. In nucleotides, the CDR3 is TGTGCCTGGACAGGGACAGTAACCGGCTACACCTTC.

Only one count was recorded for this clone. The chain has TRBV30 and TRBJ1-6; the D gene is possibly TRBD1 (6 bases). CDR3 length: 13 residues. Trimming stripped 1 base from V and 11 bases from J, with 12 bases between. Looked up from germline, CDR1 is GTSNPN and CDR2 is SVGIG (reference sequence). CDR3 residues: CAWSATGLAPLHF. For the CDR3, the DNA is TGTGCCTGGAGTGCAACAGGGTTAGCACCCCTCCACTTT.

V usage is TRBV30 and J usage is TRBJ1-2; 11 bases line up with TRBD1. V shed 1 base, J shed 5 bases, and the junction held 6 bases outside the gene matches. There are 15 residues in the CDR3. Germline V gene lookup returns CDR1 GTSNPN and CDR2 SVGIG (reference sequence). This CDR3 reads CAWSDWDRGRYGYTF. The CDR3 DNA follows: TGTGCCTGGAGTGATTGGGACAGGGGGAGGTATGGCTACACCTTC.

The V gene is TRBV2, the J gene TRBJ1-2; 7 positions match TRBD1. The CDR3 is 16 residues long. V lost 2 bases to trimming and J lost 5 bases; unmatched junction nucleotides: 11. CDR1 is SNHLY, CDR2 FYNNEI, per germline. As DNA, the CDR3 is TGTGCCAGCAGTGAAAGGGGTGGGCAGGGGGGTTATGGCTACACCTTC. It specifies CASSERGGQGGYGYTF.

The CDR3 sequence: CASSQAPDRVEGGYTF. CDR3 sequence (DNA): TGCGCCAGCAGCCAAGCACCAGACAGGGTTGAAGGTGGCTACACCTTC. The chain links TRBV4-3 to TRBJ1-2; the match to TRBD1 covers 7 bases. Germline assignment: CDR1 LGHNA and CDR2 YSLEER. The CDR3 is made up of 16 amino acids. V trimming: 1 base; J trimming: 7 bases; junction bases outside the gene matches: 12.

The J gene is TRBJ2-5, the V gene TRBV30; D is unresolved. Trimming shortened V by 5 bases and J by 2 bases, and 24 bases separated the two germline ends. CDR1 is GTSNPN and CDR2 is SVGIG in the germline V gene (reference sequence). CDR3 size: 17 residues. CDR3 residues: CAWGGSRTNLTQETQYF. As DNA, the CDR3 is TGTGCCTGGGGTGGGTCTCGTACTAATCTCACTCAAGAGACCCAGTACTTC.

This clone has only one observation. The rearrangement links TRBV5-1 to TRBJ2-7; D remains ambiguous. V gave up 5 bases and J gave up 1 base, with 13 bases separating them. CDR3 length equals 14 residues. In germline, CDR1 is SGHRS, CDR2 YFSETQ. This CDR3 reads CASRQTEVSYEQYF. The CDR3 nucleotides read TGCGCCAGCAGGCAGACTGAGGTTTCCTACGAGCAGTACTTC.

This rearrangement joins TRBV7-2 to TRBJ1-1; perhaps TRBD1 as D (6 bases). Germline loops: CDR1 SGHTA, CDR2 FQGNSA. There are 13 residues in the CDR3. Trimming cost V 4 bases and J 1 base, with 7 bases left between them. The CDR3 DNA reads as TGTGCCAGCAGCTCGGGACAGAACACTGAAGCTTTCTTT. Amino acid sequence: CASSSGQNTEAFF.

This clone was counted a single time. The chain combines TRBV5-1 with TRBJ2-1; TRBD1 might be the D (6 bases). The CDR3 length is 15 residues. Deletions cut 4 bases from V and 6 bases from J, with 17 bases between. CDR1 and CDR2 (germline): SGHRS, YFSETQ. The CDR3 coding sequence is TGCGCCAGCAGCGTGGACAGACCAATGAGCAATGAGCAGTTCTTC. Protein: CASSVDRPMSNEQFF.

The chain carries TRBV7-7 and TRBJ2-5, with 10 nucleotides matching TRBD1. From germline, CDR1 is SSHAT and CDR2 FNYEAQ (reference sequence). V trimming: 0 bases; J trimming: 5 bases; junction bases outside the gene matches: 3. This CDR3 is built from 15 residues. CDR3 amino acids: CASSLARTGGETQYF. Here the CDR3 DNA reads TGTGCCAGCAGCTTAGCGCGGACAGGGGGGGAGACCCAGTACTTC.

This chain's CDR3 is CASSLGRTGNSYEQYF. CDR3 DNA: TGTGCCAGCAGCTTAGGTAGGACAGGGAACTCCTACGAGCAGTACTTC. The V and J genes are TRBV7-2 and TRBJ2-7; 8 positions match TRBD1. Unmatched junction bases numbered 5, after V lost 1 base and J lost 0 bases. CDR3 length: 16 amino acids. Germline values: CDR1 SGHTA, CDR2 FQGNSA.

This chain joins TRBV10-3 and TRBJ2-1, with 11 bases fitting TRBD2. The CDR3 totals 17 residues. Losses at the gene ends were 0 bases for V and 8 bases for J; bases not matched to a gene: 9. Germline assignment: CDR1 ENHRY and CDR2 SYGVKD. CDR3 region: CAISESGGTSGHDEQFF. CDR3 bases: TGTGCCATCAGTGAGTCCGGAGGGACTAGCGGTCATGATGAGCAGTTCTTC.

The chain joins TRBV6-5 to TRBJ1-1; TRBD1 matches 10 bases. Germline-derived CDR1 and CDR2 are MNHEY and SVGAGI. The CDR3 has 15 amino acids. Trimming took 3 bases from V and 6 from J; bases not matched to a gene: 7. For the CDR3, the DNA is TGTGCCAGCAGTTATCATGACAGGGGGCCAGCTGAAGCTTTCTTT. Encoded protein: CASSYHDRGPAEAFF.

This chain joins TRBV18 and TRBJ1-2; no reliable D call. The CDR3 totals 15 residues. V lost 1 base to trimming and J lost 2 bases, with 11 bases between them. Germline CDR1 is KGHSH and CDR2 is LQKENI. The CDR3: CASSPLERGNYGYTF. In DNA, the CDR3 is TGTGCCAGCTCACCACTTGAGCGCGGGAACTATGGCTACACCTTC.

The V gene is TRBV2, the J gene TRBJ1-5; D is perhaps TRBD1 (5 bases). Trimming cost V 6 bases and J 5 bases, with 14 bases left between them. The germline gives CDR1 SNHLY, CDR2 FYNNEI. The CDR3 runs 14 residues. This CDR3 reads CASRDDSSHQPQHF. The CDR3 DNA reads as TGTGCCAGCAGAGACGACAGTTCTCATCAGCCCCAGCATTTT. The whole variable domain, filled in from reference TRBV2 and TRBJ1-5, reads EPEVTQTPSHQVTQMGQEVILRCVPISNHLYFYWYRQILGQKVEFLVSFYNNEISEKSEIFDDQFSVERPDGSNFTLKIRSTKLEDSAMYFCASRDDSSHQPQHFGDGTRLSIL.

This clone was seen once. The J gene is TRBJ2-7, the V gene TRBV29-1, with TRBD1 identical over 8 bases. CDR1 is SQVTM, CDR2 ANQGSEA, per germline. This CDR3 region has 13 residues. V dropped 5 bases and J dropped 7; count of bases not matched to a gene: 10. CDR3 loop: CSVRPGQASEQYF. CDR3 DNA: TGCAGCGTTAGACCGGGACAGGCGAGTGAGCAGTACTTC.

The chain has TRBV27 and TRBJ2-3; 15 nucleotides line up with TRBD2. The germline V gene has CDR1 MNHEY and CDR2 SMNVEV (reference sequence). The CDR3 is 15 amino acids. V dropped 8 bases and J dropped 6; count of bases not matched to a gene: 6. CDR3 DNA sequence: TGTGCCAGCGGAGGACTAGCGGGAGGGTGGGATACGCAGTATTTT. Amino acids: CASGGLAGGWDTQYF.

The chain links TRBV28 to TRBJ1-3; possibly TRBD1 for D (6 bases). Between the trimmed V and J ends, which lost 2 bases and 6 bases, there was a span of 14 bases. CDR1 MDHEN and CDR2 SYDVKM come from the germline V gene. The CDR3 is 15 amino acids. The CDR3 region is CASSLISGTKNTIYF. In nucleotides, the CDR3 is TGTGCCAGCAGTTTAATTTCTGGGACAAAAAACACCATATATTTT.

In its sample, this clone was seen once. V gene TRBV4-3 combines with J gene TRBJ1-2; 11 nucleotides agree with TRBD1. The CDR3 totals 15 residues. Per the germline V gene, CDR1 is LGHNA and CDR2 is YSLEER. J gave up 7 bases and V 5 bases, and 9 bases lay outside the gene matches. The CDR3 reads CASSKGGQGARGYTF. The CDR3 region has the DNA TGCGCCAGCAGCAAAGGAGGACAGGGGGCGCGTGGCTACACCTTC.

This clone was counted a few times. This rearrangement joins TRBV2 to TRBJ1-1, with D hard to call. Deletions cut 5 bases from V and 6 bases from J, with 13 bases between. CDR3 length: 13 amino acids. Germline loops: CDR1 SNHLY, CDR2 FYNNEI. The DNA of the CDR3 is TGTGCCAGCAGTCCTAGAGCGGTTCCTGAAGCTTTCTTT. It specifies CASSPRAVPEAFF. The entire variable domain, with the rest obtained from reference TRBV2 and TRBJ1-1, is as follows: EPEVTQTPSHQVTQMGQEVILRCVPISNHLYFYWYRQILGQKVEFLVSFYNNEISEKSEIFDDQFSVERPDGSNFTLKIRSTKLEDSAMYFCASSPRAVPEAFFGQGTRLTVV.

The chain is built from TRBV6-5 and TRBJ1-1; D call uncertain. The CDR3 is 15 amino acids. V was clipped by 0 bases and J by 0 bases, with 8 bases between them. Germline CDR1 is MNHEY and CDR2 is SVGAGI. The CDR3 region has the DNA TGTGCCAGCAGTTACTCGGCTAGGATGAACACTGAAGCTTTCTTT. Translation gives CASSYSARMNTEAFF.

V is TRBV4-3 and J is TRBJ1-2; maybe TRBD1 (6 bases). CDR1 LGHNA and CDR2 YSLEER come from the germline V gene. This CDR3 has 14 amino acids. The V end was cut by 0 bases, the J end by 4 bases, with 9 bases between. This CDR3 is CASSQDQGPYGYTF. The CDR3 DNA sequence: TGCGCCAGCAGCCAAGATCAGGGGCCCTATGGCTACACCTTC.

This clone has a single count. The gene calls are TRBV29-1 and TRBJ1-2; TRBD1 matches 8 bases. Trimming cost V 5 bases and J 8 bases; bases outside gene matches: 10. This CDR3 has 13 residues. Germline CDR1 is SQVTM and CDR2 is ANQGSEA. The CDR3 DNA is TGCAGCGTTTATGACAGGGGACCCGACGGCTACACCTTC. It translates to CSVYDRGPDGYTF.

CDR3 in amino acids: CASSQVIPGLVNEQFF. The CDR3 DNA follows: TGCGCCAGCAGCCAAGTTATTCCGGGACTTGTCAATGAGCAGTTCTTC. The chain carries TRBV4-1 and TRBJ2-1, with a tentative D call TRBD2 (6 bases). Germline V CDR1 and CDR2: MGHRA, YSYEKL. The CDR3 length is 16 residues. Trimming removed 1 base from V and 6 bases from J, with 16 bases in between.

This rearrangement joins TRBV19 to TRBJ1-1; the D gene is possibly TRBD1 (6 bases). Trimming removed 3 bases from V and 1 base from J, with 15 bases in between. Per germline, CDR1 LNHDA and CDR2 SQIVND (reference sequence). The CDR3 consists of 16 residues. The CDR3 bases are TGTGCCAGTAGTATGGGGGGGCGGGTAACGAACACTGAAGCTTTCTTT. Its protein product is CASSMGGRVTNTEAFF.

V usage is TRBV7-9 and J usage is TRBJ2-4, with TRBD2 matching over 7 bases. Unmatched junction bases numbered 12, after V lost 5 bases and J lost 5 bases. The germline gives CDR1 SEHNR, CDR2 FQNEAQ (reference sequence). This CDR3 has 16 residues. The CDR3 is CASSPFPASGQNIQYF. CDR3 bases: TGTGCCAGCAGCCCCTTCCCGGCTAGCGGACAAAACATTCAGTACTTC.

This clone was counted between two and nine times. The chain recombines TRBV6-5 with TRBJ2-2; D might be TRBD2 (5 bases). The germline V gene has CDR1 MNHEY and CDR2 SVGAGI. V gave up 0 bases and J gave up 6 bases, with 14 bases separating them. The CDR3 is made up of 16 amino acids. The CDR3 reads CASSYSTSPYAGELFF. CDR3 coding DNA: TGTGCCAGCAGTTACTCCACTAGTCCATACGCCGGGGAGCTGTTTTTT.

The V call is TRBV6-5, the J call TRBJ2-5; D may be TRBD2 (5 bases). V lost 4 bases, J lost 7 bases, and 13 bases lay in between. The germline V gene encodes CDR1 MNHEY and CDR2 SVGAGI. The CDR3 extends over 13 amino acids. Here the CDR3 reads CASSSPPRGTQYF. DNA of the CDR3: TGTGCCAGCAGTTCTCCGCCCCGGGGGACCCAGTACTTC.